The 17 T cell receptor beta chains listed next were all sequenced from one sample in a study of cytomegalovirus exposure and HLA in healthy donors (dated by TCRdb to about 2017). To prepare the library, the immunoSEQ multiplex PCR assay was applied. What TCRdb holds here is the immuneACCESS table cut down to in-frame rearrangements. Part of the clones is not present; checked against another copy, under half of the missing clones reflect an unresolved V gene, and the others are unexplained. The sample table shows 220,000 or so clones, and just over 90% are seen once. More than 1% of the sample is in the top ten clones. The sample comprised PBMCs. These receptors all stem from a woman aged 18-29 years in good health and CMV-seronegative.

The chain employs TRBV5-4 and TRBJ2-6; tentatively, D is TRBD2 (6 bases). Trimming removed 6 bases from V and 0 bases from J, with 16 bases in between. The CDR3 runs to 17 residues. CDR1 is SGHNT and CDR2 is YYREEE in the germline V gene (reference sequence). The CDR3 protein is CASNGGERPSGANVLTF. In DNA form, the CDR3 reads TGTGCCAGCAACGGGGGAGAGAGACCCTCTGGGGCCAACGTCCTGACTTTC.

The CDR3 sequence is CASSLTGRQGGRNTEAFF. Here the CDR3 DNA reads TGTGCCAGCAGCTTAACGGGGAGGCAAGGCGGCCGGAACACTGAAGCTTTCTTT. J is TRBJ1-1 and V is TRBV7-3; D not resolved. This CDR3 is 18 amino acids long. V was shortened by 0 bases and J by 1 base, with 18 bases between the two germline ends. Germline CDR1 and CDR2: SGHTA and FQGTGA.

V is TRBV19 and J is TRBJ1-2; a weak D match, TRBD1 (6 bases). Germline CDR1 is LNHDA and CDR2 is SQIVND (reference sequence). The CDR3 runs 12 residues. DNA for the CDR3: TGTGGGACGACAGGACGCGGCTATGGCTACACCTTC. Protein: CGTTGRGYGYTF. Full variable domain (rest looked up from reference TRBV19 and TRBJ1-2): DGGITQSPKYLFRKEGQNVTLSCEQNLNHDAMYWYRQDPGQGLRLIYYSQIVNDFQKGDIAEGYSVSREKKESFPLTVTSAQKNPTAFYLCGTTGRGYGYTFGSGTRLTVV.

The V gene is TRBV7-9, the J gene TRBJ2-7; possibly TRBD1 for D (6 bases). Germline values: CDR1 SEHNR, CDR2 FQNEAQ (reference sequence). The CDR3 is made up of 13 amino acids. The ends were cut back, 5 bases at V and 2 bases at J, with 10 bases in the middle. The CDR3 sequence: CASSPDRPYEQYF. The DNA of the CDR3 is TGTGCCAGCAGCCCCGACAGGCCCTACGAGCAGTACTTC.

This rearrangement joins TRBV28 to TRBJ1-1; unclear D gene. The CDR3 is 14 amino acids. Germline-derived CDR1 and CDR2 are MDHEN and SYDVKM. Trimming pared 6 bases from V and 8 bases from J, leaving 19 bases between. CDR3 in amino acids: CASSPPSRSGEAFF. CDR3 in DNA: TGTGCCAGCAGCCCCCCCTCGAGGAGTGGCGAAGCTTTCTTT.

The gene calls are TRBV30 and TRBJ1-1; D may be TRBD1 (5 bases). Germline CDR1 is GTSNPN and CDR2 is SVGIG (reference sequence). Trimming took off 0 bases at V and 5 bases at J, with 13 bases between the two ends. The CDR3 is 14 residues long. CDR3 protein: CAWSVGQGRTEAFF. In nucleotides, the CDR3 is TGTGCCTGGAGTGTTGGGCAGGGTAGGACTGAAGCTTTCTTT.

V usage is TRBV15 and J usage is TRBJ1-2, with 10 bases identical to TRBD1. The V segment lost 2 bases and the J segment 3 bases; nucleotides outside the gene matches: 6. This CDR3 has 16 amino acids. CDR1 LNHNV and CDR2 YYDKDF come from the germline V gene (reference sequence). The CDR3 is CATSRLRQGADYGYTF. The CDR3 coding sequence is TGTGCCACCAGCAGACTAAGACAGGGGGCGGACTATGGCTACACCTTC.

The rearrangement joins TRBV15 to TRBJ2-1; TRBD2 might be the D (6 bases). The germline V gene has CDR1 LNHNV and CDR2 YYDKDF (reference sequence). The germline V and J ends were trimmed by 3 bases and 5 bases, with 20 bases remaining between them. The CDR3 covers 17 residues. In DNA form, the CDR3 reads TGTGCCACCAGCAGGCCTGGGGGGAGTCGGGGTGACAATGAGCAGTTCTTC. Translated, it gives CATSRPGGSRGDNEQFF.

This chain connects TRBV5-6 to TRBJ2-1; TRBD2 matches at 7 bases. V shed 7 bases, J shed 12 bases, and the junction held 10 bases outside the gene matches. The CDR3 extends over 12 amino acids. Germline CDR1 SGHDT, CDR2 YYEEEE. CDR3 in amino acids: CASRGSGTLQFF. The CDR3 bases are TGTGCCAGCCGAGGGAGCGGGACTCTGCAGTTCTTC. The variable domain in full, completed from reference TRBV5-6 and TRBJ2-1, reads DAGVTQSPTHLIKTRGQQVTLRCSPKSGHDTVSWYQQALGQGPQFIFQYYEEEERQRGNFPDRFSGHQFPNYSSELNVNALLLGDSALYLCASRGSGTLQFFGPGTRLTVL.

The chain is built from TRBV19 and TRBJ2-1; D may be TRBD2 (6 bases). The V gene lost 4 bases and the J gene lost 13 bases, with 20 bases spanning the gap. The CDR3 has 14 residues. The germline gives CDR1 LNHDA, CDR2 SQIVND (reference sequence). The CDR3 nucleotides read TGTGCCAGTAGTACCTACCCGGGACTCCGACGACAGTTCTTC. Translated, it gives CASSTYPGLRRQFF.

V usage is TRBV4-2 and J usage is TRBJ2-1, with D possibly matching TRBD1 (5 bases). Germline loops: CDR1 LGHNA, CDR2 YNFKEQ. V shed 1 base and J shed 0 bases, with 10 bases lying between them. The CDR3 contains 16 residues. The CDR3 DNA sequence: TGTGCCAGCAGCCAAGTTATCGACAGCTCCTACAATGAGCAGTTCTTC. It specifies CASSQVIDSSYNEQFF.

As regards this clone: Relative to the germline gene, one junction end is altered; a read error may explain this. The chain employs TRBV7-7 and TRBJ1-4, with D unresolved. The CDR3 is made up of 16 amino acids. Germline CDR1 is SSHAT and CDR2 is FNYEAQ (reference sequence). The CDR3 nucleotides are TGTGCTAGCAGCTTAAGAGCCTTAAAACTGAATGAAAAACTGTTTTTT. Amino acid sequence: CASSLRALKLNEKLFF.

The J gene is TRBJ2-3, the V gene TRBV5-1, with unresolved D. The CDR3 has 15 amino acids. V was shortened by 7 bases and J by 6 bases, with 21 bases between the two germline ends. Germline V lookup: CDR1 SGHRS, CDR2 YFSETQ. The CDR3 sequence: CASGSTEARADTQYF. The DNA for the CDR3 is TGCGCCAGCGGTTCTACGGAAGCGAGAGCGGATACGCAGTATTTT.

The chain combines TRBV27 with TRBJ1-3, with unresolved D. Germline CDR1 is MNHEY and CDR2 is SMNVEV (reference sequence). The CDR3 is made up of 17 amino acids. V lost 6 bases and J lost 1, with 19 bases in between. The CDR3 is CASSPLPPKLSGNTIYF. The CDR3 DNA reads as TGTGCCAGCAGCCCCCTACCCCCCAAACTTTCTGGAAACACCATATATTTT.

This clone was observed a handful of times. The genes are TRBV5-6 and TRBJ1-2; a possible D gene is TRBD1 (5 bases). Trimming shortened V by 0 bases and J by 11 bases, and 8 bases separated the two germline ends. In germline, CDR1 is SGHDT, CDR2 YYEEEE. The CDR3 length is 11 residues. CDR3 residues: CASSLDRTYTF. The DNA of the CDR3 is TGTGCCAGCAGCTTGGATAGGACATACACCTTC.

This clone was seen more than once but under ten times. The chain couples TRBV7-3 to TRBJ2-2; no definite D call. V lost 5 bases, J lost 6 bases, and 7 bases lay in between. CDR3 size: 12 residues. Germline V gene lookup returns CDR1 SGHTA and CDR2 FQGTGA. The CDR3 sequence is CASSPFSGELFF. The CDR3 DNA sequence: TGTGCCAGCAGCCCCTTTTCCGGGGAGCTGTTTTTT.

This chain joins TRBV4-1 and TRBJ2-7, with a tentative D call TRBD2 (6 bases). The CDR3 is 16 residues long. In germline, CDR1 is MGHRA, CDR2 YSYEKL. Trimming removed 1 base at V and 3 bases at J, with 16 bases between. The CDR3 DNA is TGCGCCAGCAGCCAAGGGCTTGCGAGGGAGGTCTACGAGCAGTACTTC. This translates into CASSQGLAREVYEQYF.